This T cell receptor (beta chain) was recovered during a study of PD-1 blockade in classical Hodgkin lymphoma. Germline trimming cut 6 bases from V and 2 bases from J; bases unmatched to any gene: 4. The CDR3 contains 14 residues. Germline V gene data show CDR1 as MNHEY and CDR2 as SVGAGI. Exposure to brentuximab vedotin varied, and each patient had relapsed following autologous stem cell transplantation. Clones were sequenced by immunoSEQ multiplex PCR, and TCRdb holds only the in-frame ones, with some missing. Of roughly 45,000 clones listed, approximately 70% are singletons. This sequence was found in a human donor with classical Hodgkin lymphoma. Sequenced here: peripheral blood mononuclear cells (PBMCs), sampled before the second cycle of nivolumab. The chain is built from TRBV6-5 and TRBJ2-3; TRBD2 matches 8 bases. The CDR3 region is CASRGTSNTDTQYF. CDR3 coding DNA: TGTGCCAGCAGAGGGACTAGTAACACAGATACGCAGTATTTT.